The TCR beta chain described here comes from a study of blood T cell repertoires in COVID-19. V gave up 2 bases and J gave up 1 base, with 8 bases separating them. This CDR3 is 14 amino acids long. Per germline, CDR1 LNHNV and CDR2 YYDKDF (reference sequence). Produced via immunoSEQ multiplex PCR; TCRdb's table is partial and in-frame only. The data contain 200,000 to 300,000 clones, around 88% of them seen just once; the ten biggest clones take up about 2.5%. Sequencing used PBMCs or T cells enriched from blood (not recorded which). The chain has TRBV15 and TRBJ2-5, with a weak D call TRBD1 (5 bases). The TCR comes from a woman between 40 and 50 years old with acute COVID-19. CDR3 in amino acids: CATSRTTAQETQYF. CDR3 sequence (DNA): TGTGCCACCAGCAGAACGACAGCCCAAGAGACCCAGTACTTC.